Presented here are 10 T cell receptor beta chains from one specimen sequenced in a study of shared clonotypes between healthy human individuals. This table comes from immunoSEQ multiplex PCR, and its TCRdb copy is limited to in-frame clones, with some not included. The sample has more than 2,000,000 clones, over 85% seen once; the top ten hold 0.39%. Sequenced: naive CD4+ T cells from PBMCs. Subset denoted: CD45RA+ positively selected. The source of these receptors is a man aged 18-30 years in good health. Some clones in this sample may be carry-over from other donors' samples.

This chain uses TRBV30 with TRBJ2-1; D is possibly TRBD1 or TRBD2 (5 bases each). The germline V and J ends were trimmed by 0 bases and 6 bases, with 9 bases remaining between them. The CDR3 covers 13 residues. Germline V gene data show CDR1 as GTSNPN and CDR2 as SVGIG (reference sequence). Here the CDR3 reads CAWSVDGTNEQFF. The CDR3 bases are TGTGCCTGGAGTGTAGACGGGACCAATGAGCAGTTCTTC. The whole variable domain, remainder taken from reference TRBV30 and TRBJ2-1, is SQTIHQWPATLVQPVGSPLSLECTVEGTSNPNLYWYRQAAGRGLQLLFYSVGIGQISSEVPQNLSASRPQDRQFILSSKKLLLSDSGFYLCAWSVDGTNEQFFGPGTRLTVL.

The V gene is TRBV4-3, the J gene TRBJ2-7, with TRBD2 matching over 9 bases. The CDR3 is made up of 16 amino acids. Germline V lookup: CDR1 LGHNA, CDR2 YSLEER. V shed 1 base, J shed 3 bases, and the junction held 7 bases outside the gene matches. The CDR3 region has the DNA TGCGCCAGCAGCCAAGGAGGGCGGGAGGGATTCTACGAGCAGTACTTC. Translation: CASSQGGREGFYEQYF.

The V call is TRBV27, the J call TRBJ2-7; perhaps TRBD2 as D (7 bases). Between the trimmed V and J ends, which lost 8 bases and 7 bases, there was a span of 18 bases. Germline V gene lookup returns CDR1 MNHEY and CDR2 SMNVEV (reference sequence). CDR3 size: 13 residues. The CDR3 region has the DNA TGTGCCAGCGCCGGGTGGGGAGGGGGAGAGCAGTACTTC. Translating gives CASAGWGGGEQYF.

This sequence joins TRBV27 and TRBJ1-1; D remains ambiguous. This CDR3 contains 14 residues. V lost 8 bases and J lost 4, with 17 bases in between. From germline, CDR1 is MNHEY and CDR2 SMNVEV (reference sequence). Here the CDR3 DNA reads TGTGCCAGCTGGGCTCTCCTGTTAGGCACTGAAGCTTTCTTT. Translation gives CASWALLLGTEAFF.

This clone appeared a few times. This chain joins TRBV7-2 and TRBJ1-1; D uncertain. V gave up 4 bases and J gave up 3 bases, with 12 bases separating them. Germline CDR1 and CDR2: SGHTA and FQGNSA. The CDR3 is made up of 14 amino acids. The CDR3 DNA reads as TGTGCCAGCAGCTGGCTATTGTATGACACTGAAGCTTTCTTT. Protein product: CASSWLLYDTEAFF.

The V call is TRBV5-4, the J call TRBJ2-6; D uncertain. Looked up from germline, CDR1 is SGHNT and CDR2 is YYREEE (reference sequence). The CDR3 contains 14 residues. Trimming pared 6 bases from V and 4 bases from J, leaving 11 bases between. The CDR3 coding sequence is TGTGCCAGCAACTGGGCGGCAGGGGCCAACGTCCTGACTTTC. It specifies CASNWAAGANVLTF.

CDR3 sequence: CASSFGQGPIGTDTQYF. Written as DNA, the CDR3 is TGTGCCAGCAGCTTTGGACAGGGGCCCATAGGCACAGATACGCAGTATTTT. The chain employs TRBV7-8 and TRBJ2-3; TRBD1 agrees at 9 bases. The CDR3 is made up of 17 amino acids. Trimming cost V 3 bases and J 1 base; bases outside gene matches: 8. Germline V lookup: CDR1 SGHVS, CDR2 FQNEAQ.

Only one count was recorded for this clone. This chain links TRBV2 with TRBJ2-5, with D perhaps matching TRBD2 (6 bases). The J call may be wrong; the DNA end is better matched by TRBJ2-7. The CDR3 is made up of 13 amino acids. Germline values: CDR1 SNHLY, CDR2 FYNNEI. The CDR3 DNA is TGTGCCAGCACCCTGGGAGGAGTCTACGAGCAGTACTTC. Translating it yields CASTLGGVYEQYF.

V and J are TRBV5-1 and TRBJ2-7, with 9 positions matching TRBD1. There are 16 residues in the CDR3. V gave up 3 bases and J gave up 4 bases; unmatched junction bases: 11. The germline V gene encodes CDR1 SGHRS and CDR2 YFSETQ. This CDR3 is CASSYEPSDRGYEQYF. The CDR3 DNA is TGCGCCAGCAGCTATGAGCCCTCGGACAGGGGATACGAGCAGTACTTC. Using reference TRBV5-1 and TRBJ2-7 for the parts outside the CDR3, the full variable domain is KAGVTQTPRYLIKTRGQQVTLSCSPISGHRSVSWYQQTPGQGLQFLFEYFSETQRNKGNFPGRFSGRQFSNSRSEMNVSTLELGDSALYLCASSYEPSDRGYEQYFGPGTRLTVT.

The rearrangement joins TRBV19 to TRBJ1-5; the match to TRBD1 covers 8 bases. The V gene end was trimmed by 2 bases and the J gene end by 7 bases; junction bases not matched to a gene: 1. Per germline, CDR1 LNHDA and CDR2 SQIVND (reference sequence). This CDR3 region has 13 residues. Here the CDR3 reads CASSIQGAQPQHF. In nucleotides, the CDR3 is TGTGCCAGTAGTATACAGGGGGCCCAGCCCCAGCATTTT.